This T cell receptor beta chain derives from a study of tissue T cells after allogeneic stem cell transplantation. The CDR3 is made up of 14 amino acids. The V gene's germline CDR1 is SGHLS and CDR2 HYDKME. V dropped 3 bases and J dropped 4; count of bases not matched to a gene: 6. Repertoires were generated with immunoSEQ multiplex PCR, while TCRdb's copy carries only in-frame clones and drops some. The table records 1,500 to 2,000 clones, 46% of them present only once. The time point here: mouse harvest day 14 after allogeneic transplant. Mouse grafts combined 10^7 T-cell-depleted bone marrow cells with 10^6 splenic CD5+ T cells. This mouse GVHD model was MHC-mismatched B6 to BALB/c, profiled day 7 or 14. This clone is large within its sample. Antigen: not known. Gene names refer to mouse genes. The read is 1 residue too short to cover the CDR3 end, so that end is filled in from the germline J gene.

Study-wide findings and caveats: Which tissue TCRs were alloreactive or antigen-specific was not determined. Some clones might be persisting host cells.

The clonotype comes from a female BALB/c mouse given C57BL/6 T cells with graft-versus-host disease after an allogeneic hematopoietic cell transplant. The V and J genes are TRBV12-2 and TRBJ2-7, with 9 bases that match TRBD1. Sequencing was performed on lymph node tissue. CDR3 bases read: TGTGCCAGCTCTTCCGGACAGGGGAAATATGAACAGTAC. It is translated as CASSSGQGKYEQY. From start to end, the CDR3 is CASSSGQGKYEQYF.